These 20 T cell receptor beta chains came from one sample sequenced in a study of T-cell reconstitution after alpha-beta-depleted transplantation in children. Construction of the TCRbeta library involved unique molecular identifiers. TCRdb independently ran MiXCR on the PCR reads; one entry per CDR3 protein. Altogether 700,000 to 950,000 distinct CDR3 sequences are present, around 17% being singletons, with the ten largest covering approximately 4.5%. The sequencing used PBMCs, mostly from graft donor cells, collected 360 days after TCRalphabeta/CD19-depleted stem cell transplant. The receptors here all came from a male patient between 10 and 17 years old who had a stem cell transplant for acute lymphoblastic leukemia, so the T cells may come from the graft donor.

Many counts were recorded for this clonotype. The chain uses TRBV5-1 and TRBJ2-1; 7 bases are a match to TRBD2. The V segment lost 7 bases and the J segment 6 bases; nucleotides outside the gene matches: 10. CDR1 and CDR2 (germline): SGHRS, YFSETQ. The CDR3 runs to 14 residues. The CDR3 bases are TGCGCCAGCGACGCGGGAGATGGGATCAATGAGCAGTTCTTC. Translating gives CASDAGDGINEQFF.

This clonotype was counted at least ten times. The chain is built from TRBV12-3 or TRBV12-4 and TRBJ2-5; the match to TRBD1 covers 8 bases. V lost 6 bases and J lost 5; bases outside the gene matches: 11. The CDR3 totals 15 residues. This chain's CDR3 is CASSFDATGEETQYF. In DNA form, the CDR3 reads TGTGCCAGCAGCTTCGACGCGACAGGGGAGGAGACCCAGTACTTC.

On this clonotype itself: Compared with germline, one end of the junction differs, possibly owing to a read error. This chain joins TRBV12-3 or TRBV12-4 and TRBJ2-3, with 10 bases that match TRBD2. CDR3 size: 16 residues. The CDR3 loop reads CTSCPLAGDITDTQYF. DNA for the CDR3: TGTACCAGCTGTCCCCTAGCGGGAGATATCACAGATACGCAGTATTTT.

This clonotype has more than one count but fewer than ten. The rearrangement links TRBV12-3 or TRBV12-4 to TRBJ2-1; D is perhaps TRBD2 (5 bases). CDR3 length: 14 residues. V lost 7 bases, J lost 9 bases, and 19 bases lay in between. The DNA of the CDR3 is TGTGCCAGCACCAGCAGTACTAGTTTAAGTGAGCAGTTCTTC. This translates into CASTSSTSLSEQFF.

The rearrangement joins TRBV19 to TRBJ1-1; tentative D call: TRBD1 (5 bases). V shed 5 bases and J shed 1 base, with 11 bases lying between them. Germline V gene lookup returns CDR1 LNHDA and CDR2 SQIVND (reference sequence). CDR3 length: 14 residues. CDR3 region: CASSPRDENTEAFF. DNA for the CDR3: TGTGCCAGTAGTCCCCGGGACGAGAACACTGAAGCTTTCTTT.

This clonotype has a handful of counts. This chain links TRBV2 with TRBJ2-7, with a weak D call TRBD2 (6 bases). CDR1 and CDR2 (germline): SNHLY, FYNNEI. This CDR3 has 14 amino acids. The V and J ends lost 4 bases and 0 bases respectively, with 10 bases between them. In nucleotides, the CDR3 is TGTGCCAGCAGTGTAGCGGAAAGCTCCTACGAGCAGTACTTC. It is translated as CASSVAESSYEQYF.

This chain connects TRBV12-3 or TRBV12-4 to TRBJ2-3, with a possible D match to TRBD2 (6 bases). Deletions cut 10 bases from V and 2 bases from J, with 19 bases between. The CDR3 consists of 15 residues. The CDR3 DNA follows: TGTGCCACCCCCCGGTGGCGGGACGACACAGATACGCAGTATTTT. This gives the protein CATPRWRDDTDTQYF.

This clonotype turned up a few times. The rearrangement links TRBV4-1 to TRBJ1-2; 8 bases fit TRBD1. V lost 1 base to trimming and J lost 4 bases; unmatched junction nucleotides: 11. Germline CDR1 MGHRA, CDR2 YSYEKL. CDR3 length: 17 amino acids. CDR3 sequence reads: CASSQGRQGARGYGYTF. The DNA of the CDR3 is TGCGCCAGCAGCCAAGGGAGGCAGGGGGCGCGGGGCTATGGCTACACCTTC.

This clonotype was observed many times. The chain carries TRBV27 and TRBJ2-7, with 8 bases matching TRBD1. Germline V CDR1 and CDR2: MNHEY, SMNVEV (reference sequence). V dropped 2 bases and J dropped 9; count of bases not matched to a gene: 6. The CDR3 extends over 13 amino acids. CDR3 residues: CASSLGQGALQYF. DNA for the CDR3: TGTGCCAGCAGTTTAGGGCAGGGGGCTTTGCAGTACTTC.

The chain links TRBV5-3 to TRBJ2-4, with 8 positions matching TRBD2. TRBV5-3 is classed as an ORF, of uncertain function. This CDR3 has 14 residues. The trim removed 4 bases at V and 1 base at J, leaving 1 base unmatched. CDR3 loop: CARSREGAKNIQYF. The CDR3 DNA reads TGTGCCAGAAGCCGGGAGGGGGCCAAAAACATTCAGTACTTC.

This clonotype has ten or more counts. The V and J genes are TRBV3-1 and TRBJ2-5; TRBD1 matches at 8 bases. Germline CDR1 is LGHDT and CDR2 is YNNKEL (reference sequence). The CDR3 loop spans 15 amino acids. V lost 1 base to trimming and J lost 4 bases; unmatched junction nucleotides: 5. The DNA of the CDR3 is TGTGCCAGCAGCCAAGGTGGACAGGGCGGAGAGACCCAGTACTTC. This encodes CASSQGGQGGETQYF.

In this sample, this clonotype turned up a few times. Mismatch with germline at one junction end may stem from a read error. The V and J genes are TRBV20-1 and TRBJ1-5; no definite D call. CDR3 length equals 14 residues. Per germline, CDR1 DFQATT and CDR2 SNEGSKA (reference sequence). CDR3 amino acids: CSAREVRFLQPQHF. The CDR3 nucleotides read TGCAGTGCAAGAGAGGTCAGGTTTCTTCAGCCCCAGCATTTT.

The chain carries TRBV6-2 or TRBV6-3 and TRBJ2-1; D possibly corresponds to TRBD2 (5 bases). Deletions cut 6 bases from V and 8 bases from J, with 23 bases between. Germline CDR1 is MNHEY and CDR2 is SVGEGT. The CDR3 is 16 amino acids. This CDR3 is CASRRGQRTKPHEQFF. CDR3 DNA sequence: TGTGCCAGCAGGCGAGGGCAGCGGACCAAGCCCCATGAGCAGTTCTTC.

This chain joins TRBV4-1 and TRBJ2-7, with D maybe TRBD1 (6 bases). Germline V lookup: CDR1 MGHRA, CDR2 YSYEKL. The CDR3 totals 13 residues. The ends were cut back, 5 bases at V and 3 bases at J, with 11 bases in the middle. CDR3: CASSETGLYEQYF. The CDR3 nucleotides read TGCGCCAGCAGCGAGACAGGCCTCTACGAGCAGTACTTC.

J is TRBJ2-7 and V is TRBV4-1; TRBD2 is a possible D gene (5 bases). V was pared by 1 base and J by 5 bases, with 15 bases between. The V gene's germline CDR1 is MGHRA and CDR2 YSYEKL. CDR3 size: 15 residues. Here the CDR3 reads CASSQGLRAWDEQYF. Written as DNA, the CDR3 is TGCGCCAGCAGCCAAGGGTTGAGGGCCTGGGACGAGCAGTACTTC.

This clonotype came up a few times. V gene TRBV20-1 combines with J gene TRBJ2-2; D remains ambiguous. The germline V and J ends were trimmed by 5 bases and 8 bases, with 21 bases remaining between them. Germline-derived CDR1 and CDR2 are DFQATT and SNEGSKA (reference sequence). The length of the CDR3 is 15 residues. CDR3 in DNA: TGCAGTGCTCCGGGTTCCCCGATATTGGCGGGGGAGCTGTTTTTT. This translates into CSAPGSPILAGELFF.

This clonotype was seen ten or more times. The chain joins TRBV11-2 to TRBJ2-3, with D possibly TRBD2 on 6 matching bases. The V gene lost 6 bases and the J gene lost 2 bases, with 15 bases spanning the gap. The germline V gene encodes CDR1 SGHAT and CDR2 FQNNGV. CDR3 length: 15 residues. The CDR3 reads CASRTLAKNTDTQYF. Written as DNA, the CDR3 is TGTGCCAGCAGGACGCTAGCGAAGAACACAGATACGCAGTATTTT.

This clonotype was recorded a few times. The chain has TRBV5-1 and TRBJ2-1; D gene unclear. Trimming cost V 0 bases and J 9 bases, with 13 bases left between them. This CDR3 contains 14 residues. Germline CDR1 reads SGHRS; CDR2 reads YFSETQ. CDR3 nucleotides: TGCGCCAGCAGCTTGGCCGTCCCCCCGGGTGAGCAGTTCTTC. Encoded protein: CASSLAVPPGEQFF.

Here the CDR3 DNA reads TGTGCCAGCAGCCAGGGGACACGAAATGAGCAGTTCTTC. Translated, it gives CASSQGTRNEQFF. The J gene is TRBJ2-1, the V gene TRBV3-1; D may be TRBD1 (6 bases). Trimming pared 3 bases from V and 7 bases from J, leaving 10 bases between. Germline values: CDR1 LGHDT, CDR2 YNNKEL (reference sequence). This CDR3 contains 13 residues.

In this sample, this clonotype turned up a few times. This rearrangement joins TRBV29-1 to TRBJ1-2, with 7 positions matching TRBD1. V lost 2 bases, J lost 3 bases, and 3 bases stayed unmatched. Germline V gives CDR1 SQVTM, CDR2 ANQGSEA. The CDR3 totals 13 residues. CDR3 nucleotide sequence: TGCAGCGTTGAAAACGACAGGGACTATGGCTACACCTTC. This codes for CSVENDRDYGYTF.